This passage covers 3 T cell receptor beta chains from one sample sequenced in a study of T cell changes during pregnancy in multiple sclerosis. Here immunoSEQ multiplex PCR was the method, and the copy in TCRdb shows in-frame clones only, minus some. The table records about 28,000 clones, 90% to 95% of them present only once. The specimen was peripheral blood, collected in the first trimester of pregnancy. The receptors shown here come from a female donor in good health, enrolled as a control in a pregnancy study.

V is TRBV30 and J is TRBJ1-1, with 7 bases fitting TRBD1. Per the germline V gene, CDR1 is GTSNPN and CDR2 is SVGIG (reference sequence). With V trimmed by 5 bases and J by 7 bases, 7 bases remained unmatched. The CDR3 is made up of 12 amino acids. CDR3 sequence (DNA): TGTGCCTGGCGCCGGGACAGCCTTGAAGCTTTCTTT. It is translated as CAWRRDSLEAFF.

CDR3 DNA: TGTGCCAGCAGCGGACACCGAGGTATGGACACTGAAGCTTTCTTT. This gives the protein CASSGHRGMDTEAFF. The V and J genes are TRBV7-9 and TRBJ1-1, with D possibly matching TRBD1 (5 bases). V lost 5 bases and J 3 bases, leaving 16 bases between the germline ends. The CDR3 contains 15 residues. Germline loops: CDR1 SEHNR, CDR2 FQNEAQ (reference sequence).

This chain uses TRBV21-1 with TRBJ1-3; the table's D call, TRBD1, has no DNA check behind it. TRBV21-1 is described as a pseudogene. This CDR3 has 18 residues. In nucleotides, the CDR3 is TGTGCCAGCCAGCGGAGTGGGGGCTTAACGTACTCTGGAAACACCATATATTTT. Protein sequence: CASQRSGGLTYSGNTIYF.